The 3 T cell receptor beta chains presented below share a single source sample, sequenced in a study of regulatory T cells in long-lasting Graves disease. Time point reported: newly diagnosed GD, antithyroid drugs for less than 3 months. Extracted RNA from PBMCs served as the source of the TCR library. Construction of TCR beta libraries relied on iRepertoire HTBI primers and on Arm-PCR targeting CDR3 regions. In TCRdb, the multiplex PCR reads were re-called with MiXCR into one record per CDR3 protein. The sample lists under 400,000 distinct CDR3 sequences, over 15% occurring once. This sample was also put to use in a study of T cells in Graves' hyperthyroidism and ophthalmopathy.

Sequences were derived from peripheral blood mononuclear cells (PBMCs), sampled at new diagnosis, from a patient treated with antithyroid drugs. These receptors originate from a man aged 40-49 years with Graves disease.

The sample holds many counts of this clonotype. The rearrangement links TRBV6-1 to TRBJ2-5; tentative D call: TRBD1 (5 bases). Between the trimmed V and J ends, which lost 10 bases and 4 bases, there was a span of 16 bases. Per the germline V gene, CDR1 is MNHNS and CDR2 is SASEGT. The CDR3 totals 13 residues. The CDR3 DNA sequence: TGTGCCACTAAACAGGTCGCAATAGAGACCCAGTACTTC. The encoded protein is CATKQVAIETQYF.

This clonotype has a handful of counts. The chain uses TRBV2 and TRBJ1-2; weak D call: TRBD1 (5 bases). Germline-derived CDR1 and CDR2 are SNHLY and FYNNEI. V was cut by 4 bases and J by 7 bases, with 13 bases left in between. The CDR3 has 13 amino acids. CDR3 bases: TGTGCCAGCAGTGGGGGGTCGGGGACTGGCTACACCTTC. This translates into CASSGGSGTGYTF.

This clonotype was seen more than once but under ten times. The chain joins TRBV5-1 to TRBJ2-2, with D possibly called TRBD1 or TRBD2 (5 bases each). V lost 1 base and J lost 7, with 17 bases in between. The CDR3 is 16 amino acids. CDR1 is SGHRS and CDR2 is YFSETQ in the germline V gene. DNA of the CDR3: TGCGCCAGCAGCTTGACGTCCGGGGCAGTCATCGGGGAGCTGTTTTTT. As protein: CASSLTSGAVIGELFF. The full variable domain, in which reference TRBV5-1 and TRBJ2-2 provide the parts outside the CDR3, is KAGVTQTPRYLIKTRGQQVTLSCSPISGHRSVSWYQQTPGQGLQFLFEYFSETQRNKGNFPGRFSGRQFSNSRSEMNVSTLELGDSALYLCASSLTSGAVIGELFFGEGSRLTVL.